These 27 T cell receptor beta chains share one sample of origin, sequenced in a study of CD8 T cells in ankylosing spondylitis. General observations from the study: For ankylosing spondylitis blood, a TCR beta motif of seven to nine highly homologous variants appeared characteristic.

From the 5' RACE reads, TCRdb called clonotypes with MiXCR, one entry per CDR3 protein. The sample carries approximately 540,000 distinct CDR3 sequences, roughly 13% recorded once. Their recognized antigens are unknown. Sequenced input: blood, either unsorted or a sorted T cell fraction (not recorded which). Receptors were obtained from a male donor with ankylosing spondylitis.

The chain links TRBV10-3 to TRBJ2-1; D ambiguous. CDR1 and CDR2 from the germline V gene are ENHRY and SYGVKD. V lost 10 bases and J 4 bases, leaving 11 bases between the germline ends. The CDR3 covers 12 residues. The CDR3 DNA follows: TGTGCCAGCCGCGACTTATACAATGAGCAGTTCTTC. It is translated as CASRDLYNEQFF.

The chain is built from TRBV5-5 and TRBJ2-2, with 12 bases identical to TRBD2. Germline V gene lookup returns CDR1 SGHKS and CDR2 YYEKEE (reference sequence). V dropped 6 bases and J dropped 6; count of bases not matched to a gene: 15. This CDR3 comprises 18 residues. This CDR3 is CASTLSGTSGRYAGELFF. CDR3 nucleotide sequence: TGTGCCAGCACCCTATCGGGGACTAGCGGGCGGTATGCCGGGGAGCTGTTTTTT. Filled out from reference TRBV5-5 and TRBJ2-2, the complete variable domain reads DAGVTQSPTHLIKTRGQQVTLRCSPISGHKSVSWYQQVLGQGPQFIFQYYEKEERGRGNFPDRFSARQFPNYSSELNVNALLLGDSALYLCASTLSGTSGRYAGELFFGEGSRLTVL.

The chain couples TRBV3-1 to TRBJ1-5; the match to TRBD1 covers 7 bases. This CDR3 is built from 16 residues. Germline lookup yields CDR1 LGHDT and CDR2 YNNKEL (reference sequence). Trimming at V came to 0 bases and at J to 7 bases, leaving 9 bases not matched to a gene. CDR3 nucleotide sequence: TGTGCCAGCAGCCAAGATAAAGGGGGCGACGGACAGCCCCAGCATTTT. This translates into CASSQDKGGDGQPQHF.

This clonotype has a handful of counts. The chain joins TRBV15 to TRBJ2-1, with D possibly matching TRBD2 (6 bases). The V gene's germline CDR1 is LNHNV and CDR2 YYDKDF (reference sequence). The V gene lost 1 base and the J gene lost 9 bases, with 13 bases spanning the gap. CDR3 length: 14 amino acids. Here the CDR3 reads CATSRGGGDGEQFF. CDR3 DNA: TGTGCCACCAGCAGAGGTGGAGGGGATGGTGAGCAGTTCTTC.

This clonotype was found a few times. At one end, the junction sequence differs from germline, possibly due to a read error. The chain couples TRBV7-9 to TRBJ2-1; D might be TRBD1 (7 bases). This CDR3 has 13 residues. The germline CDR1 and CDR2 sequences are SEHNR and FQNEAQ (reference sequence). The CDR3 DNA sequence: TGTGCCAGCAGCCTTCTCCTGGGACAGAGCGGGCTCTTC. Its protein is CASSLLLGQSGLF.

This clonotype was observed a handful of times. CDR3 nucleotides: TGTGCCAGCAGTTTAAAGCGTACGTTCGAGCAGTACGTC. It is translated as CASSLKRTFEQYV. The V call is TRBV28, the J call TRBJ2-7; D call uncertain. The V and J ends lost 2 bases and 6 bases respectively, with 11 bases between them. Per germline, CDR1 MDHEN and CDR2 SYDVKM. This CDR3 has 13 residues.

This chain links TRBV5-1 with TRBJ1-5, with D possibly matching TRBD1 (5 bases). The CDR3 spans 13 residues. Trimming removed 0 bases at V and 8 bases at J, with 9 bases between. Germline V gene data show CDR1 as SGHRS and CDR2 as YFSETQ. CDR3 amino acids: CASSLATGEPQHF. CDR3 nucleotides: TGCGCCAGCAGCTTGGCAACGGGGGAGCCCCAGCATTTT.

This clonotype was detected many times. The chain is built from TRBV5-1 and TRBJ2-1; possibly TRBD2 for D (6 bases). The V end lost 4 bases, the J end lost 7 bases, and 12 bases lay between the germline ends. The CDR3 is 13 amino acids. CDR1 SGHRS and CDR2 YFSETQ come from the germline V gene. CDR3 coding DNA: TGCGCCAGCAGCCCTCCGGGAGTTAATGAGCAGTTCTTC. Residues: CASSPPGVNEQFF.

The rearrangement links TRBV29-1 to TRBJ2-3; 7 bases align to TRBD1. Germline loops: CDR1 SQVTM, CDR2 ANQGSEA. With V trimmed by 6 bases and J by 2 bases, 8 bases remained unmatched. This CDR3 is 14 amino acids long. Here the CDR3 DNA reads TGCAGCGTAGATCCGGGACAGAACACAGATACGCAGTATTTT. Translation: CSVDPGQNTDTQYF.

This clonotype was seen a few times. V gene TRBV25-1 combines with J gene TRBJ1-1; possible D gene TRBD1, 6 bases. Trimming took 1 base from V and 4 from J, leaving 13 bases between them. This CDR3 is built from 15 residues. Germline CDR1 MGHDK, CDR2 SYGVNS. The CDR3 DNA reads TGTGCCAGCAGTGAATCCCACCGGGGGCTCACTGAAGCTTTCTTT. This codes for CASSESHRGLTEAFF.

V is TRBV20-1 and J is TRBJ1-4; 7 nucleotides line up with TRBD1. The V gene's germline CDR1 is DFQATT and CDR2 SNEGSKA (reference sequence). V was clipped by 4 bases and J by 1 base; unmatched bases: 12. This CDR3 spans 17 amino acids. The DNA for the CDR3 is TGCAGTGCTACACGTTGGAACAGGGGTTTAACTAATGAAAAACTGTTTTTT. This codes for CSATRWNRGLTNEKLFF.

CDR3 DNA: TGTGCCAGCTCCGGGGGGAGGGCGAAGGGCTACACCTTC. It translates to CASSGGRAKGYTF. This chain connects TRBV27 to TRBJ1-2, with D perhaps TRBD1 (5 bases). The CDR3 contains 13 residues. The V gene's germline CDR1 is MNHEY and CDR2 SMNVEV (reference sequence). The ends were cut back, 8 bases at V and 8 bases at J, with 18 bases in the middle.

This clonotype came up many times. The V call is TRBV14, the J call TRBJ1-1; weak D call: TRBD1 (5 bases). The germline V gene has CDR1 SGHDN and CDR2 FVKESK. The V end lost 8 bases, the J end lost 1 base, and 8 bases lay between the germline ends. CDR3 size: 12 residues. The CDR3 DNA is TGTGCCAGCTCAGGGTGGAACACTGAAGCTTTCTTT. Amino acids: CASSGWNTEAFF.

The genes are TRBV12-3 or TRBV12-4 and TRBJ1-1, with TRBD1 identical over 7 bases. The CDR3 loop spans 17 amino acids. The junction had 12 bases not matched to a gene; V was cut back by 5 bases and J by 0 bases. CDR3 nucleotides: TGTGCCAGCAGTGCCCCTCAGGGACAGATAGTGAACACTGAAGCTTTCTTT. Protein product: CASSAPQGQIVNTEAFF.

This clonotype was counted ten times or more. In DNA form, the CDR3 reads TGTGCCAGCAGCCCATTCACAGATACGCAGTATTTT. It codes for CASSPFTDTQYF. This chain uses TRBV14 with TRBJ2-3; D gene uncertain. The V end was cut by 4 bases, the J end by 2 bases, with 4 bases between. The V gene's germline CDR1 is SGHDN and CDR2 FVKESK. The CDR3 spans 12 residues.

In DNA, the CDR3 is TGTGCCATCAGGGCTTGGGAACTCTCCTACAATGAGCAGTTCTTC. As protein: CAIRAWELSYNEQFF. The gene calls are TRBV10-3 and TRBJ2-1, with D uncertain. This CDR3 spans 15 amino acids. V lost 6 bases to trimming and J lost 0 bases, with 12 bases between them. Germline CDR1 is ENHRY and CDR2 is SYGVKD.

This rearrangement joins TRBV5-5 to TRBJ1-2, with 7 bases matching TRBD1. The length of the CDR3 is 17 residues. Germline CDR1 is SGHKS and CDR2 is YYEKEE (reference sequence). V shed 2 bases, J shed 0 bases, and the junction held 10 bases outside the gene matches. CDR3 DNA: TGTGCCAGCAGCTTCCTAGTGGACAGGAGACCTAACTATGGCTACACCTTC. This gives the protein CASSFLVDRRPNYGYTF. Filled out from reference TRBV5-5 and TRBJ1-2, the complete variable domain reads DAGVTQSPTHLIKTRGQQVTLRCSPISGHKSVSWYQQVLGQGPQFIFQYYEKEERGRGNFPDRFSARQFPNYSSELNVNALLLGDSALYLCASSFLVDRRPNYGYTFGSGTRLTVV.

This clonotype was picked up many times. The chain is built from TRBV7-2 and TRBJ2-3, with D possibly being TRBD2 (6 bases). The CDR3 runs to 14 residues. Trimming removed 9 bases from V and 0 bases from J, with 13 bases in between. Germline V lookup: CDR1 SGHTA, CDR2 FQGNSA. The CDR3 DNA is TGTGCCAGTCGGGGCGGGACTAGCACAGATACGCAGTATTTT. Translating it yields CASRGGTSTDTQYF.

There are a few counts of this clonotype. J is TRBJ1-1 and V is TRBV10-3; 9 bases fit TRBD1. Germline values: CDR1 ENHRY, CDR2 SYGVKD. This CDR3 is 14 amino acids long. The V and J ends lost 11 bases and 3 bases, in that order; junction bases with no gene match: 10. The CDR3 loop reads CASRDREGDTEAFF. The DNA for the CDR3 is TGTGCCTCCAGGGACAGGGAGGGAGACACTGAAGCTTTCTTT.

In this sample, this clonotype turned up a few times. The chain has TRBV20-1 and TRBJ2-7; TRBD2 aligns across 15 bases. CDR3 size: 15 residues. The germline V gene encodes CDR1 DFQATT and CDR2 SNEGSKA (reference sequence). Trimming took 1 base from V and 2 from J; bases not matched to a gene: 0. The CDR3 sequence is CSARGTSGRAYEQYF. The CDR3 coding sequence is TGCAGTGCTAGAGGGACTAGCGGGAGGGCCTACGAGCAGTACTTC.

The CDR3 here is CASSLGPSGRAGNEQYF. The CDR3 coding sequence is TGCGCCAGCAGCTTGGGTCCCTCTGGCAGGGCAGGGAACGAGCAGTACTTC. The rearrangement uses TRBV5-1 and TRBJ2-7; perhaps TRBD1 as D (5 bases). Between the trimmed V and J ends, which lost 0 bases and 5 bases, there was a span of 21 bases. Germline CDR1 is SGHRS and CDR2 is YFSETQ. The CDR3 consists of 17 residues. The full variable domain, its missing parts supplied by reference TRBV5-1 and TRBJ2-7, is KAGVTQTPRYLIKTRGQQVTLSCSPISGHRSVSWYQQTPGQGLQFLFEYFSETQRNKGNFPGRFSGRQFSNSRSEMNVSTLELGDSALYLCASSLGPSGRAGNEQYFGPGTRLTVT.

The CDR3 sequence: CSAVMNTEAFF. The CDR3 DNA reads TGCAGTGCTGTAATGAACACTGAAGCTTTCTTT. The V call is TRBV20-1, the J call TRBJ1-1, with no clear D. Germline V gene sequence: CDR1 DFQATT, CDR2 SNEGSKA (reference sequence). Trimming left V 5 bases short and J 0 bases short, with 4 bases between. The CDR3 extends over 11 amino acids.

This clonotype was picked up many times. This sequence joins TRBV7-2 and TRBJ2-3; the D gene is possibly TRBD2 (6 bases). Germline CDR1 and CDR2: SGHTA and FQGNSA. This CDR3 has 17 residues. V was cut by 4 bases and J by 4 bases, with 21 bases left in between. DNA for the CDR3: TGTGCCAGCAGCTACGGGGCTACGGGAGTAGGGGCAGATACGCAGTATTTT. It yields the protein CASSYGATGVGADTQYF. Variable domain in full (rest from reference TRBV7-2 and TRBJ2-3): GAGVSQSPSNKVTEKGKDVELRCDPISGHTALYWYRQSLGQGLEFLIYFQGNSAPDKSGLPSDRFSAERTGGSVSTLTIQRTQQEDSAVYLCASSYGATGVGADTQYFGPGTRLTVL.

The rearrangement joins TRBV19 to TRBJ2-4, with D maybe TRBD2 (6 bases). V was trimmed by 7 bases and J by 6 bases, leaving 19 bases between them. The CDR3 sequence is 15 residues long. CDR1 LNHDA and CDR2 SQIVND come from the germline V gene (reference sequence). Here the CDR3 DNA reads TGTGCCAGTACCAGACTAGGTGGGTCAGGAAACATTCAGTACTTC. Its protein product is CASTRLGGSGNIQYF. Looking up the rest from reference TRBV19 and TRBJ2-4 gives the full variable domain: DGGITQSPKYLFRKEGQNVTLSCEQNLNHDAMYWYRQDPGQGLRLIYYSQIVNDFQKGDIAEGYSVSREKKESFPLTVTSAQKNPTAFYLCASTRLGGSGNIQYFGAGTRLSVL.

J is TRBJ1-1 and V is TRBV10-1, with D possibly being TRBD1 (6 bases). The CDR3 runs 13 residues. The V gene's germline CDR1 is WNHNN and CDR2 SYGVQD (reference sequence). The V gene lost 2 bases and the J gene lost 4 bases, with 8 bases spanning the gap. CDR3 sequence: CASSETRGTEAFF. The CDR3 DNA reads TGCGCCAGCAGTGAGACCAGGGGCACTGAAGCTTTCTTT.

V and J are TRBV28 and TRBJ1-5, with 8 bases that match TRBD1. CDR1 MDHEN and CDR2 SYDVKM come from the germline V gene. J was trimmed by 3 bases and V by 4 bases; bases with no gene match: 17. CDR3 length equals 19 residues. CDR3 nucleotides: TGTGCCAGCAGTTCGGCTTCGTGGCTCGGACAGGGAGACAATCAGCCCCAGCATTTT. This translates into CASSSASWLGQGDNQPQHF.

This clonotype was counted between two and nine times. The rearrangement joins TRBV7-9 to TRBJ2-3; D is unclear. With 5 bases removed from V and 1 base from J, the gap between germline ends came to 7 bases. The CDR3 spans 13 residues. Germline assignment: CDR1 SEHNR and CDR2 FQNEAQ (reference sequence). CDR3 loop: CASSQSRTDTQYF. The CDR3 DNA is TGTGCCAGCAGCCAGTCTCGCACAGATACGCAGTATTTT.